These 27 T cell receptor beta chains came from one sample sequenced in a study of T cell repertoires in cytomegalovirus infection. In TCRdb, the reads were re-called with MiXCR into one record per CDR3 protein. The sample yields about 300,000 distinct CDR3 sequences, about a tenth seen once. Sequencing was carried out using PBMCs. Receptors originate from a human donor in good health (CMV status not recorded). Some clones in this sample may be carry-over from other donors' samples.

This clonotype came up many times. This chain links TRBV7-2 with TRBJ2-1; no definite D call. Germline lookup yields CDR1 SGHTA and CDR2 FQGNSA. The CDR3 is 14 residues long. V was shortened by 5 bases and J by 4 bases, with 12 bases between the two germline ends. CDR3 sequence: CASSHPGPYNEQFF. For the CDR3, the DNA is TGTGCCAGCAGCCACCCGGGTCCTTACAATGAGCAGTTCTTC.

The sample holds many counts of this clonotype. The rearrangement joins TRBV7-9 to TRBJ2-1; 8 bases map to TRBD2. Germline V gene lookup returns CDR1 SEHNR and CDR2 FQNEAQ (reference sequence). The CDR3 is made up of 15 amino acids. Trimming at V came to 8 bases and at J to 7 bases, leaving 13 bases not matched to a gene. CDR3 sequence (DNA): TGTGCCAGCTCAACGTGGGAGCGGGGGAATAATGAGCAGTTCTTC. Translated, it gives CASSTWERGNNEQFF. Supplemented by reference TRBV7-9 and TRBJ2-1, the full variable domain reads DTGVSQNPRHKITKRGQNVTFRCDPISEHNRLYWYRQTLGQGPEFLTYFQNEAQLEKSRLLSDRFSAERPKGSFSTLEIQRTEQGDSAMYLCASSTWERGNNEQFFGPGTRLTVL.

This clonotype was seen only a few times. The gene calls are TRBV3-1 and TRBJ2-5; perhaps D is TRBD1 or TRBD2 (5 bases each). Germline values: CDR1 LGHDT, CDR2 YNNKEL (reference sequence). Trimming pared 4 bases from V and 5 bases from J, leaving 14 bases between. The CDR3 loop spans 14 amino acids. CDR3 nucleotides: TGTGCCAGCAGCCTTCGTGGGGGATTCGAGACCCAGTACTTC. It codes for CASSLRGGFETQYF.

This clonotype was seen many times. V and J are TRBV6-2 or TRBV6-3 and TRBJ1-2; D gene unclear. There are 14 residues in the CDR3. CDR1 and CDR2 from the germline V gene are MNHEY and SVGEGT. Trimming pared 4 bases from V and 4 bases from J, leaving 13 bases between. The CDR3 DNA reads as TGTGCCAGCAGTTCCCTCAACAGACCCTATGGCTACACCTTC. This gives the protein CASSSLNRPYGYTF.

In this sample, this clonotype turned up a few times. The rearrangement joins TRBV20-1 to TRBJ1-1; unclear D gene. V dropped 0 bases and J dropped 5 bases, with 7 bases sitting between them. CDR3 length: 12 residues. CDR1 DFQATT and CDR2 SNEGSKA come from the germline V gene (reference sequence). CDR3: CSARDQATEAFF. In nucleotides, the CDR3 is TGCAGTGCTAGAGATCAAGCAACTGAAGCTTTCTTT.

Ten or more counts support this clonotype. The chain links TRBV19 to TRBJ1-4; D is uncertain. There are 11 residues in the CDR3. Trimming shortened V by 5 bases and J by 8 bases, and 6 bases separated the two germline ends. The germline gives CDR1 LNHDA, CDR2 SQIVND (reference sequence). The CDR3 spells CASSFLEKLFF. The CDR3 DNA follows: TGTGCCAGTAGTTTCCTGGAAAAACTGTTTTTT.

The chain uses TRBV20-1 and TRBJ2-1, with D perhaps assigned TRBD1 or TRBD2 (6 bases each). The CDR3 sequence is 13 residues long. V lost 5 bases to trimming and J lost 10 bases, with 18 bases between them. Germline CDR1 DFQATT, CDR2 SNEGSKA (reference sequence). CDR3 bases: TGCAGTGCTGGACAAAGGAGAGGGGGGGAGCAGTTCTTC. It yields the protein CSAGQRRGGEQFF.

This clonotype was recorded many times. This rearrangement joins TRBV28 to TRBJ1-1, with TRBD1 as a possible D gene (6 bases). Germline V gene data show CDR1 as MDHEN and CDR2 as SYDVKM. The CDR3 length is 13 residues. V was shortened by 2 bases and J by 7 bases, with 11 bases between the two germline ends. The CDR3 region is CASSLGGPIEAFF. DNA for the CDR3: TGTGCCAGCAGTTTAGGGGGCCCCATTGAAGCTTTCTTT.

This clonotype appeared many times. This chain uses TRBV6-2 or TRBV6-3 with TRBJ1-1, with D perhaps TRBD1 (5 bases). The V gene lost 10 bases and the J gene lost 4 bases, with 13 bases spanning the gap. There are 12 residues in the CDR3. The V gene's germline CDR1 is MNHEY and CDR2 SVGEGT. The CDR3 spells CATQQGFTEAFF. CDR3 in DNA: TGTGCCACGCAGCAGGGTTTCACTGAAGCTTTCTTT.

This clonotype was counted at least ten times. The J gene is TRBJ2-7, the V gene TRBV5-1; 11 nucleotides agree with TRBD2. Trimming removed 0 bases from V and 4 bases from J; junction bases left unmatched: 6. Germline V lookup: CDR1 SGHRS, CDR2 YFSETQ. This CDR3 is built from 16 residues. This chain's CDR3 is CASSLAPLAGGYEQYF. CDR3 nucleotide sequence: TGCGCCAGCAGCTTGGCACCTCTAGCGGGGGGATACGAGCAGTACTTC.

This clonotype was counted at least ten times. The chain combines TRBV28 with TRBJ1-2; D may be TRBD1 (5 bases). Germline assignment: CDR1 MDHEN and CDR2 SYDVKM. Deletions cut 1 base from V and 8 bases from J, with 5 bases between. This CDR3 contains 11 residues. CDR3: CASSLYRGYTF. CDR3 coding DNA: TGTGCCAGCAGTTTATACAGGGGCTACACCTTC.

The chain combines TRBV29-1 with TRBJ2-7; 8 bases are shared with TRBD1. The CDR3 length is 14 residues. Germline CDR1 SQVTM, CDR2 ANQGSEA. V dropped 3 bases and J dropped 6; count of bases not matched to a gene: 10. In DNA, the CDR3 is TGCAGCGTTGACCGGACAGGGACCTGGGGCGAGCAGTACTTC. Residues: CSVDRTGTWGEQYF.

The sample holds many counts of this clonotype. The chain joins TRBV6-5 to TRBJ2-2; D uncertain. The CDR3 is 15 amino acids. Germline V CDR1 and CDR2: MNHEY, SVGAGI. Trimming cost V 8 bases and J 0 bases, with 13 bases left between them. The CDR3 DNA reads TGTGCCAGCGCCCAGAGCCCCGCGAACACCGGGGAGCTGTTTTTT. Translated: CASAQSPANTGELFF.

This clonotype was recorded many times. This chain links TRBV29-1 with TRBJ2-1; the match to TRBD1 covers 7 bases. J lost 11 bases, V lost 7 bases, and 14 bases had no gene match. The germline gives CDR1 SQVTM, CDR2 ANQGSEA. This CDR3 has 13 residues. The CDR3 loop is CSAITGQSSKQFF. In DNA form, the CDR3 reads TGCAGCGCAATTACGGGACAGTCTTCCAAGCAGTTCTTC.

This clonotype was seen ten or more times. V usage is TRBV25-1 and J usage is TRBJ1-5; TRBD1 might be the D (5 bases). From germline, CDR1 is MGHDK and CDR2 SYGVNS. V gave up 4 bases and J gave up 2 bases, with 21 bases separating them. CDR3 length: 18 residues. The CDR3 loop is CASSGPGTEKSGNQPQHF. The CDR3 DNA sequence: TGTGCCAGCAGTGGCCCCGGGACCGAAAAGAGTGGCAATCAGCCCCAGCATTTT.

This clonotype came up many times. This chain links TRBV7-9 with TRBJ2-7; a possible D gene is TRBD1 (5 bases). Germline-derived CDR1 and CDR2 are SEHNR and FQNEAQ (reference sequence). The CDR3 consists of 14 residues. V gave up 2 bases and J gave up 2 bases, with 10 bases separating them. CDR3 coding DNA: TGTGCCAGCAGCTTAAAGGACAAAGCCTACGAGCAGTACTTC. It specifies CASSLKDKAYEQYF.

This clonotype occurred many times. The chain recombines TRBV6-5 with TRBJ2-7; D unresolved. Trimming stripped 3 bases from V and 4 bases from J, with 16 bases between. This CDR3 comprises 15 residues. Per germline, CDR1 MNHEY and CDR2 SVGAGI. CDR3 DNA sequence: TGTGCCAGCAGTTATGGACCTAAAAGTCCTTACGAGCAGTACGTC. This encodes CASSYGPKSPYEQYV.

This clonotype was observed at least ten times. The chain carries TRBV5-1 and TRBJ2-7, with D perhaps TRBD1 (6 bases). The CDR3 covers 16 residues. V lost 4 bases and J 0 bases, leaving 17 bases between the germline ends. Germline V lookup: CDR1 SGHRS, CDR2 YFSETQ. The CDR3 region is CASSMGHFPSSYEQYV. The CDR3 nucleotides are TGCGCCAGCAGCATGGGACACTTTCCGAGCTCCTACGAGCAGTACGTC.

Many counts were recorded for this clonotype. This chain uses TRBV20-1 with TRBJ2-5, with TRBD1 identical over 9 bases. The CDR3 runs to 17 residues. V lost 2 bases and J lost 1; bases outside the gene matches: 11. Germline V gene data show CDR1 as DFQATT and CDR2 as SNEGSKA (reference sequence). The CDR3 here is CSARSGRQGVLQETQYF. In DNA form, the CDR3 reads TGCAGTGCTAGATCGGGACGACAGGGGGTTCTCCAAGAGACCCAGTACTTC.

The sample holds many counts of this clonotype. The chain combines TRBV2 with TRBJ2-5; no reliable D call. Trimming took 4 bases from V and 3 from J, leaving 15 bases between them. Looked up from germline, CDR1 is SNHLY and CDR2 is FYNNEI. CDR3 length equals 15 residues. CDR3 region: CASSGGQQTKETQYF. The CDR3 coding sequence is TGTGCCAGCAGTGGAGGTCAGCAGACAAAAGAGACCCAGTACTTC.

This clonotype was seen repeatedly, ten times or more. The chain has TRBV29-1 and TRBJ2-2, with D perhaps matching TRBD1 (6 bases). V gave up 6 bases and J gave up 1 base, with 6 bases separating them. The CDR3 runs 12 residues. CDR1 SQVTM and CDR2 ANQGSEA come from the germline V gene. This CDR3 is CSVGQNTGELFF. CDR3 DNA: TGCAGCGTGGGACAGAACACCGGGGAGCTGTTTTTT.

This clonotype was picked up many times. The chain has TRBV28 and TRBJ1-5; D is perhaps TRBD1 (5 bases). The CDR3 is 16 amino acids. Trimming cost V 6 bases and J 0 bases, with 15 bases left between them. Germline V CDR1 and CDR2: MDHEN, SYDVKM. In DNA, the CDR3 is TGTGCCAGCAGAGAAAGGGGTGACTATAGCAATCAGCCCCAGCATTTT. This translates into CASRERGDYSNQPQHF.

This clonotype was recorded many times. This sequence joins TRBV6-2 or TRBV6-3 and TRBJ2-2; 7 bases line up with TRBD1. The CDR3 spans 15 residues. With 6 bases clipped from V and 4 bases from J, the junction kept 8 bases outside the gene matches. Germline V gives CDR1 MNHEY, CDR2 SVGEGT. Here the CDR3 reads CASRPTGVFTGELFF. CDR3 coding DNA: TGTGCCAGCAGACCCACAGGGGTATTCACCGGGGAGCTGTTTTTT.

The table lists this clonotype with many counts. This sequence joins TRBV12-5 and TRBJ2-1; 7 bases are shared with TRBD2. CDR1 is LGHNT and CDR2 is FRNRAP in the germline V gene. V lost 0 bases, J lost 9 bases, and 8 bases stayed unmatched. The CDR3 sequence is 15 residues long. The CDR3: CASGLVPRDYSEQFF. The DNA for the CDR3 is TGTGCTAGTGGTTTGGTCCCCCGGGACTATAGTGAGCAGTTCTTC.

This clonotype was counted at least ten times. The chain employs TRBV12-3 or TRBV12-4 and TRBJ2-1; the match to TRBD2 covers 11 bases. V was pared by 4 bases and J by 5 bases, with 4 bases of the junction left unmatched. The CDR3 covers 15 residues. CDR3 sequence reads: CASSSGTSGHNEQFF. The CDR3 coding sequence is TGTGCCAGCAGTTCCGGGACTAGCGGCCACAATGAGCAGTTCTTC.

The table lists this clonotype with many counts. The chain is built from TRBV4-2 and TRBJ2-2; 7 bases align to TRBD1. The V and J ends lost 0 bases and 1 base, in that order; junction bases with no gene match: 11. This CDR3 comprises 19 residues. Per germline, CDR1 LGHNA and CDR2 YNFKEQ. DNA for the CDR3: TGTGCCAGCAGCCAAGAAAGAGGTTCAAGGGACAGGAACACCGGGGAGCTGTTTTTT. Protein: CASSQERGSRDRNTGELFF.

This clonotype was observed at least ten times. The rearrangement joins TRBV7-9 to TRBJ1-2; the D is unclear. CDR3 length equals 13 residues. V was trimmed by 3 bases and J by 8 bases, leaving 13 bases between them. Germline V gene data show CDR1 as SEHNR and CDR2 as FQNEAQ (reference sequence). CDR3 nucleotide sequence: TGTGCCAGCAGCTTTTCAGGAGGTCGGGGCTACACCTTC. This sequence encodes CASSFSGGRGYTF.